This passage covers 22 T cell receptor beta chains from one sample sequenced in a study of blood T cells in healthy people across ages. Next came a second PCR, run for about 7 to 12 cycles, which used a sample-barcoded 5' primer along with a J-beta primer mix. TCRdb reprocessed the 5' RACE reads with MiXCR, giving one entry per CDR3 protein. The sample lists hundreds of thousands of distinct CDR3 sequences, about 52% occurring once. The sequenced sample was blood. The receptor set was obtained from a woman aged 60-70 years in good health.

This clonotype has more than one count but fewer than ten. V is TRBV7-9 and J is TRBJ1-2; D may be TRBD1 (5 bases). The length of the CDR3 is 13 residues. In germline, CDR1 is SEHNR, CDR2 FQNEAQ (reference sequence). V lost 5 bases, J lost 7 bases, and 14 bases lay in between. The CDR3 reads CASSQPTAPGYTF. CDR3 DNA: TGTGCCAGCAGCCAGCCGACAGCGCCTGGCTACACCTTC.

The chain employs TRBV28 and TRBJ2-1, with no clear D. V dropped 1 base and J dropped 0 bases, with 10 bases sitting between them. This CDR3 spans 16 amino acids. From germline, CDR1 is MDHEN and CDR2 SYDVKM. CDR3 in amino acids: CASSLFGRSSYNEQFF. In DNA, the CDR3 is TGTGCCAGCAGTTTATTTGGACGTAGCTCCTACAATGAGCAGTTCTTC. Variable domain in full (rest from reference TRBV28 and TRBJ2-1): DVKVTQSSRYLVKRTGEKVFLECVQDMDHENMFWYRQDPGLGLRLIYFSYDVKMKEKGDIPEGYSVSREKKERFSLILESASTNQTSMYLCASSLFGRSSYNEQFFGPGTRLTVL.

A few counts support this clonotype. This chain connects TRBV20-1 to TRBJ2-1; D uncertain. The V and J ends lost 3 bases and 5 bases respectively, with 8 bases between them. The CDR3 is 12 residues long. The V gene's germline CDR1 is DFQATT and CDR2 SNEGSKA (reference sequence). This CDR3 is CSASPDDNEQFF. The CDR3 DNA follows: TGCAGTGCTAGCCCGGACGACAATGAGCAGTTCTTC.

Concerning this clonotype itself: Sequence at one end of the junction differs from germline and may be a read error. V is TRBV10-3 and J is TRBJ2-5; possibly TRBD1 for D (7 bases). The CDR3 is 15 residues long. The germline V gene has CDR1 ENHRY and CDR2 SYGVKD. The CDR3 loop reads CAISEDRRGPREQYF. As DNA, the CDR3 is TGTGCCATTAGTGAGGACAGGAGGGGACCTCGCGAACAGTACTTC.

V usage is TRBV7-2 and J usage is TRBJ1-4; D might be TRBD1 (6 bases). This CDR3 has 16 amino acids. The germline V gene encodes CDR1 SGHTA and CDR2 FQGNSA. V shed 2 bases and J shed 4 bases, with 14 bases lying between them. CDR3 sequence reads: CASSLQGRGYNEKLFF. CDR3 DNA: TGTGCCAGCAGCTTACAGGGAAGGGGGTATAATGAAAAACTGTTTTTT.

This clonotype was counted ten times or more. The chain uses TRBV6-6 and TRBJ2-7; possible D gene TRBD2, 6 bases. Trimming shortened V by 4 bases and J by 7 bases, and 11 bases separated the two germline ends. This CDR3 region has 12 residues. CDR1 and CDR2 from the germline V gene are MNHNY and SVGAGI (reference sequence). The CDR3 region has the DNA TGTGCCAGCAGTTCGGCGGGGAGGGAGCAGTACTTC. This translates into CASSSAGREQYF.

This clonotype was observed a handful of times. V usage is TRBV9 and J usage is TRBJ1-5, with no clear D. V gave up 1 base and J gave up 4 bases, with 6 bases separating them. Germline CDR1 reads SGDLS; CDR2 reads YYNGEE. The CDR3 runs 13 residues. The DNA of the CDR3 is TGTGCCAGCAGCGTACAGGATAATCAGCCCCAGCATTTT. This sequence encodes CASSVQDNQPQHF.

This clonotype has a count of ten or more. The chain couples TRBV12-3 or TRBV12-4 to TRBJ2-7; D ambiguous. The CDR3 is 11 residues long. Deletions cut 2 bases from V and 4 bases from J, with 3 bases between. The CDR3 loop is CASSLKYEQYF. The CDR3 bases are TGTGCCAGCAGTTTAAAGTACGAGCAGTACTTC.

CDR3 DNA: TGTGCCAGCAGCCACAGTTGGACGGCTCCCTACGAGCAGTACTTC. As protein: CASSHSWTAPYEQYF. The V and J genes are TRBV7-2 and TRBJ2-7, with no clear D. The CDR3 length is 15 residues. Germline-derived CDR1 and CDR2 are SGHTA and FQGNSA. Trimming removed 5 bases from V and 2 bases from J, with 16 bases in between.

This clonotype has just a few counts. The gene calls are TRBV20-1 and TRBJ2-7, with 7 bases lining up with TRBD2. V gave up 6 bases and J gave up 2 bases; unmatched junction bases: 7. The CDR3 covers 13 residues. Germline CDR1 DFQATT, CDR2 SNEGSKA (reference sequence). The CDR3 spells CSAGGGSAYEQYF. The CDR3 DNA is TGCAGTGCCGGCGGGGGATCCGCCTACGAGCAGTACTTC.

In DNA, the CDR3 is TGTGCCAGCGGGCTATGGGGTAGCACAGATACGCAGTATTTT. As protein: CASGLWGSTDTQYF. V usage is TRBV6-5 and J usage is TRBJ2-3; D not resolved. This CDR3 comprises 14 residues. Germline CDR1 reads MNHEY; CDR2 reads SVGAGI. Trimming stripped 8 bases from V and 0 bases from J, with 12 bases between.

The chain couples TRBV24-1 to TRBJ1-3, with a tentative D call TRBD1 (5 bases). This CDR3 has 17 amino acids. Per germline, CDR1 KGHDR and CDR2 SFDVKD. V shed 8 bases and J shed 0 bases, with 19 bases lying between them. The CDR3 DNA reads TGTGCCACCAAAACATCGAGCGGGGCGGACTCTGGAAACACCATATATTTT. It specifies CATKTSSGADSGNTIYF.

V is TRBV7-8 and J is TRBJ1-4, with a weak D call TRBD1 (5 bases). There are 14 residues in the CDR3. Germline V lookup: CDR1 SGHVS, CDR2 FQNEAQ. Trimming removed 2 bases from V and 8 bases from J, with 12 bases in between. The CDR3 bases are TGTGCCAGCAGCTTAAGGGGAAGAGGAGAAAAACTGTTTTTT. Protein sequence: CASSLRGRGEKLFF.

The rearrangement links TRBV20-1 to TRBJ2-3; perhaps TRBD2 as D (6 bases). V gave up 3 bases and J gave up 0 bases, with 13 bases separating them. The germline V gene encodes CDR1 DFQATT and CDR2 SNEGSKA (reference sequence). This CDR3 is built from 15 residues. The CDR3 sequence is CSASARGTSTDTQYF. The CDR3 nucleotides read TGCAGTGCTAGTGCCCGCGGGACTAGCACAGATACGCAGTATTTT.

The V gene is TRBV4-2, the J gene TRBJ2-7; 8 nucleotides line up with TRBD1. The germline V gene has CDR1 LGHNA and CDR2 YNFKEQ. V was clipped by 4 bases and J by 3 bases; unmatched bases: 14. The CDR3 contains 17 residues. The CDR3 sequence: CASSLIRERDRYYEQYF. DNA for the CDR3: TGTGCCAGCAGCCTAATAAGGGAACGGGACAGGTACTACGAGCAGTACTTC.

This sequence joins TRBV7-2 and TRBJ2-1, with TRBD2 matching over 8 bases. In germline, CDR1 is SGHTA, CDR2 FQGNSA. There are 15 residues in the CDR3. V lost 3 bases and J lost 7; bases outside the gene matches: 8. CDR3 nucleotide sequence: TGTGCCAGCAGCTTTACTAGCGGAGGGATGAATGAGCAGTTCTTC. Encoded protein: CASSFTSGGMNEQFF.

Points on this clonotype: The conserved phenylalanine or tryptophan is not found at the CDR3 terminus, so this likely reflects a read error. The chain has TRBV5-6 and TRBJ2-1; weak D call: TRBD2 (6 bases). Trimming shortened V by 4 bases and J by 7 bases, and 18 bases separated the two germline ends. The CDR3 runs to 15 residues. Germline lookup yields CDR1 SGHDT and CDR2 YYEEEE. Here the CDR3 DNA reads TGTGCCAGCAGCCCTCCCGGATTGGGGAGGAATGAGCAGTTCCTC. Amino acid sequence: CASSPPGLGRNEQFL.

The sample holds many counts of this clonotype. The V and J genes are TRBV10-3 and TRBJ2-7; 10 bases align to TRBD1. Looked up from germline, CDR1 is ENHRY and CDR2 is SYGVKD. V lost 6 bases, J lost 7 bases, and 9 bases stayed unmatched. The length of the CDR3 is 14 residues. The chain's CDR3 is CAISPRDRGWEQYF. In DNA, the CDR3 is TGTGCCATCAGCCCCCGGGACAGGGGCTGGGAGCAGTACTTC.

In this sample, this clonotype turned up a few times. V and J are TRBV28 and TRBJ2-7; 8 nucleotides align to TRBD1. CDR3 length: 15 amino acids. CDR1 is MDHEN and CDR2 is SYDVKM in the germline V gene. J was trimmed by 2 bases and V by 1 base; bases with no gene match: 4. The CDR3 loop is CASSLLGTGPYEQYF. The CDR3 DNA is TGTGCCAGCAGTTTATTAGGGACAGGACCCTACGAGCAGTACTTC.

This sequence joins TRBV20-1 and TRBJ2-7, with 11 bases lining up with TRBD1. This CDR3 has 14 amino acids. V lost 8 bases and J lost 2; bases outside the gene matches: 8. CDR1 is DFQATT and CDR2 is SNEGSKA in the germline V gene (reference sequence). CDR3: CSILGQGGPYEQYF. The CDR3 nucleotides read TGCAGTATCTTGGGACAGGGGGGTCCCTACGAGCAGTACTTC.

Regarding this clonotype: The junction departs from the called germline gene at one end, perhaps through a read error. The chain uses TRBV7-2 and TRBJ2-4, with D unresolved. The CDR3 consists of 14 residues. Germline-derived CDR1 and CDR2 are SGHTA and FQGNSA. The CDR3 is CASSRSALKDIQYF. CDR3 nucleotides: TGTGCCAGCAGCCGTTCTGCCCTCAAAGACATTCAGTACTTC.

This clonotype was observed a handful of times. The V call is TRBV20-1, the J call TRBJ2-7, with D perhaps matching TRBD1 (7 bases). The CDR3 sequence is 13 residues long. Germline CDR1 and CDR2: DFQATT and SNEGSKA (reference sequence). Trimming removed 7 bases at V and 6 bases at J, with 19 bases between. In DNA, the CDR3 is TGCAGTGGACTAGGAGACAGGGCATCCGAGCAGTACTTC. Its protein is CSGLGDRASEQYF.